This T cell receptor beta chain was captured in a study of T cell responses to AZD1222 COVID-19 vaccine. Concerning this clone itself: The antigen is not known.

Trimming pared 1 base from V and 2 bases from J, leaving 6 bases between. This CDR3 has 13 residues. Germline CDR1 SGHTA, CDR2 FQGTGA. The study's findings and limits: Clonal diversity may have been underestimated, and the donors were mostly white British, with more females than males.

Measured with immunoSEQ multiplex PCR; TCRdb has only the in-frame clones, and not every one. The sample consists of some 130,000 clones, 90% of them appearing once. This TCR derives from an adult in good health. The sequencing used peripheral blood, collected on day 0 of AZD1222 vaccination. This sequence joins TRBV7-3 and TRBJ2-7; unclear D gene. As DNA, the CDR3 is TGTGCCAGCAGCTTAAATCTCCCCTACGAGCAGTACTTC. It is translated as CASSLNLPYEQYF. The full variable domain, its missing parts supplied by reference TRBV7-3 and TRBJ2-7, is GAGVSQTPSNKVTEKGKYVELRCDPISGHTALYWYRQSLGQGPEFLIYFQGTGAADDSGLPNDRFFAVRPEGSVSTLKIQRTERGDSAVYLCASSLNLPYEQYFGPGTRLTVT.